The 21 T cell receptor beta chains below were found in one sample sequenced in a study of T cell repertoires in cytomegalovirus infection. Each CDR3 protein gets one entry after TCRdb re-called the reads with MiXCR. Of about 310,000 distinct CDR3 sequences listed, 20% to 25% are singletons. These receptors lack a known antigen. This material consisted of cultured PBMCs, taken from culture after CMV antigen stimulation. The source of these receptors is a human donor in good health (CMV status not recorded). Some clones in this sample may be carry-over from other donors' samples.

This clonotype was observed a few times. The DNA for the CDR3 is TGTGCCAGCGTTCCCAAGGGCGGGAGAACAGATACGCAGTATTTT. Translated: CASVPKGGRTDTQYF. The chain is built from TRBV27 and TRBJ2-3; 7 bases align to TRBD2. The CDR3 runs to 15 residues. The J segment lost 3 bases and the V segment lost 8 bases, leaving 11 bases of the junction unmatched. The germline V gene encodes CDR1 MNHEY and CDR2 SMNVEV (reference sequence).

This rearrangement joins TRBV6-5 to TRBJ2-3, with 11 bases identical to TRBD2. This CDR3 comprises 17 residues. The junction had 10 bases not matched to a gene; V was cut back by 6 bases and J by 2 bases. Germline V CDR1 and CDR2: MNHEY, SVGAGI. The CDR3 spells CASSPLGTSGYTDTQYF. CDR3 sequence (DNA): TGTGCCAGCAGCCCCCTGGGGACTAGCGGATACACAGATACGCAGTATTTT.

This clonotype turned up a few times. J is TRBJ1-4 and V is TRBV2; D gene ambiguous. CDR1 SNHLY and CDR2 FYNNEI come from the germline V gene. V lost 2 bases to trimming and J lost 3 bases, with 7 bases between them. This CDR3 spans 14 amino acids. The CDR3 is CASSETRSNEKLFF. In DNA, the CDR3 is TGTGCCAGCAGTGAAACTCGGTCTAATGAAAAACTGTTTTTT. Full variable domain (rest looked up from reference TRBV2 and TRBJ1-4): EPEVTQTPSHQVTQMGQEVILRCVPISNHLYFYWYRQILGQKVEFLVSFYNNEISEKSEIFDDQFSVERPDGSNFTLKIRSTKLEDSAMYFCASSETRSNEKLFFGSGTQLSVL.

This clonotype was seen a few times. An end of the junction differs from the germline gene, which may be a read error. As DNA, the CDR3 is TGTGCCAGCAGTTTAAAGGGTGGCAGAGCGTACCAGGAGACCCAGTACTTC. Residues: CASSLKGGRAYQETQYF. J is TRBJ2-5 and V is TRBV27; D uncertain. The CDR3 runs to 17 residues. CDR1 is MNHEY, CDR2 SMNVEV, per germline (reference sequence).

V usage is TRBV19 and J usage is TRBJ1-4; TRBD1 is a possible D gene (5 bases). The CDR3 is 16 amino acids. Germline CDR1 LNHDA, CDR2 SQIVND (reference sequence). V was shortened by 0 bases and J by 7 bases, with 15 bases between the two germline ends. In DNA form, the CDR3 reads TGTGCCAGTAGTATAGATCATGGACGGGGGACTGAAAAACTGTTTTTT. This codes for CASSIDHGRGTEKLFF.

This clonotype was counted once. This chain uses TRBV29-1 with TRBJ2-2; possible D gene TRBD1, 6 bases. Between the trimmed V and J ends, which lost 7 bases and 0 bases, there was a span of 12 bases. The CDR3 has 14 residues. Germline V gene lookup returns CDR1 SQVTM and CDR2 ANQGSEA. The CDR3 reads CSGGHESNTGELFF. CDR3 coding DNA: TGCAGCGGGGGGCACGAGTCGAACACCGGGGAGCTGTTTTTT.

The CDR3 region is CAISDPPGLAGGRSSYEQYF. The CDR3 DNA sequence: TGTGCCATCAGTGACCCCCCGGGACTAGCGGGAGGCAGGAGCTCCTACGAGCAGTACTTC. The chain has TRBV10-3 and TRBJ2-7; 15 bases fit TRBD2. The CDR3 has 20 residues. V dropped 3 bases and J dropped 0; count of bases not matched to a gene: 12. CDR1 is ENHRY, CDR2 SYGVKD, per germline.

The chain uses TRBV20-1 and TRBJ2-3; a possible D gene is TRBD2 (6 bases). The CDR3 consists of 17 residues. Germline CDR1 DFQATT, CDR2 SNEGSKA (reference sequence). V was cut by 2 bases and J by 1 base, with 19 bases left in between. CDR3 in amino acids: CSARSFPWRVGTDTQYF. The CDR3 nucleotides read TGCAGTGCTAGATCTTTTCCCTGGAGGGTCGGCACAGATACGCAGTATTTT.

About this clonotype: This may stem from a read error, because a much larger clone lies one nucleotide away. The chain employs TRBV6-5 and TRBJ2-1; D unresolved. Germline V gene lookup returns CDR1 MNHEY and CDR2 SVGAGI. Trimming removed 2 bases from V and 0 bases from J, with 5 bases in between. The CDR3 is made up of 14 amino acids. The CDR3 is CASSYRSSYNEQFF. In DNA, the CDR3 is TGTGCCAGCAGTTACCGGAGCTCCTACAATGAGCAGTTCTTC.

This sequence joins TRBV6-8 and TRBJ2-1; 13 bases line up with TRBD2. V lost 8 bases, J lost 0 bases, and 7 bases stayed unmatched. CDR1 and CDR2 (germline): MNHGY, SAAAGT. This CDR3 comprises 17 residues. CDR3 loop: CASDTRTSGSSYNEQFF. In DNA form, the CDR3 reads TGTGCCAGCGATACTAGGACTAGCGGGAGCTCCTACAATGAGCAGTTCTTC.

The CDR3 nucleotides are TGTGCCAGCATGGTTAGGTTTGGGCAAGAGACCCAGTACTTC. Its protein product is CASMVRFGQETQYF. The chain recombines TRBV7-2 with TRBJ2-5; D remains unclear. The CDR3 covers 14 residues. Germline-derived CDR1 and CDR2 are SGHTA and FQGNSA. V dropped 7 bases and J dropped 2 bases, with 14 bases sitting between them.

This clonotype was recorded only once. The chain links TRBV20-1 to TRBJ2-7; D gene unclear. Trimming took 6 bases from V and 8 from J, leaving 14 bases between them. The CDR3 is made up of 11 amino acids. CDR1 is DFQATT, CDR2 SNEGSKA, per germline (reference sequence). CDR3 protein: CSAGPQPQQYF. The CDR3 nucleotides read TGCAGTGCAGGGCCGCAACCCCAGCAGTACTTC.

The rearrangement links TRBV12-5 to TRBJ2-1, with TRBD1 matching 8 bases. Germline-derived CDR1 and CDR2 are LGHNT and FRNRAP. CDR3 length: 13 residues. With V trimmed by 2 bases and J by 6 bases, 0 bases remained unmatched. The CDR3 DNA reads TGTGCTAGTGGTTTGACAGGGGGCAATGAGCAGTTCTTC. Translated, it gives CASGLTGGNEQFF.

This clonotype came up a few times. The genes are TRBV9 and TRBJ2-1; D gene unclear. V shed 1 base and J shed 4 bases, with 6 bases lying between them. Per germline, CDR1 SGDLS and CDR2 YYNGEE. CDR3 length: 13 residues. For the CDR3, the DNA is TGTGCCAGCAGCGTACAGCAATACAATGAGCAGTTCTTC. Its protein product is CASSVQQYNEQFF. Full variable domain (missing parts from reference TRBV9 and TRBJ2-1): DSGVTQTPKHLITATGQRVTLRCSPRSGDLSVYWYQQSLDQGLQFLIQYYNGEERAKGNILERFSAQQFPDLHSELNLSSLELGDSALYFCASSVQQYNEQFFGPGTRLTVL.

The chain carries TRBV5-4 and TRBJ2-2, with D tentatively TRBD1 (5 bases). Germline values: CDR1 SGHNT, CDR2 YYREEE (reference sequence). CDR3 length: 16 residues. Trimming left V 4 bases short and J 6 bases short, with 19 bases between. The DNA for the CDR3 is TGTGCCAGCAGCCTCGGCGGCCGTGGGGCAGCCGGGGAGCTGTTTTTT. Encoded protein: CASSLGGRGAAGELFF.

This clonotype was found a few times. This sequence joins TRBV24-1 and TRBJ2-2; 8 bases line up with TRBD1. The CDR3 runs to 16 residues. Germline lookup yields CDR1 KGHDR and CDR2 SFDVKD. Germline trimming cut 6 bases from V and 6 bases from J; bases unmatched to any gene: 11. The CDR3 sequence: CATSSAGTGGSGELFF. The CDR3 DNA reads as TGTGCCACCAGTTCTGCCGGGACAGGAGGATCCGGGGAGCTGTTTTTT.

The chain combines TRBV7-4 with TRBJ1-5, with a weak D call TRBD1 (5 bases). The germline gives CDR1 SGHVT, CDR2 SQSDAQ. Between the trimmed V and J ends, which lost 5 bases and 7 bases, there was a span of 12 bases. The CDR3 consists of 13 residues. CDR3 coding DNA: TGTGCCAGCAGCCGAGGGGCGGGGCAGCCCCAGCATTTT. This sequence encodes CASSRGAGQPQHF.

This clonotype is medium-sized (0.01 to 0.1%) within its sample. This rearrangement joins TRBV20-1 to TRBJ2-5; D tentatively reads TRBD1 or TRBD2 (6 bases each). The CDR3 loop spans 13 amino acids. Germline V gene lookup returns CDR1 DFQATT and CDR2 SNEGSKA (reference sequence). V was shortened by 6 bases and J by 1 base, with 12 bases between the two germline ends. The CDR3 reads CSALEGGQETQYF. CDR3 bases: TGCAGTGCCCTCGAGGGGGGCCAAGAGACCCAGTACTTC.

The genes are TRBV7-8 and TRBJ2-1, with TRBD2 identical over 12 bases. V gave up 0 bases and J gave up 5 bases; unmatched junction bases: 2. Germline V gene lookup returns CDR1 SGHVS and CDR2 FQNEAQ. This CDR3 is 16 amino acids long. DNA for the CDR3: TGTGCCAGCAGCTTAGCGCGACTAGCGGGGGACAATGAGCAGTTCTTC. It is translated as CASSLARLAGDNEQFF.

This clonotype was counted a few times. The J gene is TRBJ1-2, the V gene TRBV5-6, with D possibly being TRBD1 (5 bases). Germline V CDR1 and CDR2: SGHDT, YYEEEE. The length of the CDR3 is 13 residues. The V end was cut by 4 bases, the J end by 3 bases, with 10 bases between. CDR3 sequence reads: CASSRGTDYGYTF. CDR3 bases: TGTGCCAGCAGCCGCGGGACTGACTATGGCTACACCTTC.

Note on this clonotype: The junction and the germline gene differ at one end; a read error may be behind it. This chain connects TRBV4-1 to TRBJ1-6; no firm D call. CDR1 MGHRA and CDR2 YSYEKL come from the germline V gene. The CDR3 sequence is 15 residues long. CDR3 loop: CASSQRSSYNSPLHF. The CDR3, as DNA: TGTGCCAGCAGCCAAAGGAGCTCCTATAATTCACCCCTCCACTTT.